A single sample gave rise to the 22 T cell receptor beta chains below, sequenced in a study of cytomegalovirus exposure and HLA in healthy donors. PCR amplification relied on 60 Vbeta primers (plus 13 Jbeta primers). Assay: immunoSEQ multiplex PCR; the TCRdb copy retains only in-frame clones and omits some. Among approximately 110,000 clones listed, roughly 74% were seen once. Sample: PBMCs. The receptors stem from a man in his forties or fifties in good health and CMV-seronegative.

The J gene is TRBJ2-1, the V gene TRBV5-1; 14 nucleotides agree with TRBD2. V lost 0 bases to trimming and J lost 4 bases; unmatched junction nucleotides: 6. From germline, CDR1 is SGHRS and CDR2 YFSETQ. This CDR3 is 18 amino acids long. CDR3 bases: TGCGCCAGCAGCTTGGCCGGGACTAGCGGGGGAATATACAATGAGCAGTTCTTC. Translation gives CASSLAGTSGGIYNEQFF.

This chain joins TRBV7-9 and TRBJ2-3; 7 positions match TRBD1. Germline assignment: CDR1 SEHNR and CDR2 FQNEAQ (reference sequence). With 6 bases clipped from V and 2 bases from J, the junction kept 5 bases outside the gene matches. The length of the CDR3 is 14 residues. CDR3 protein: CASSRGQVTDTQYF. The DNA of the CDR3 is TGTGCCAGCAGTAGGGGGCAAGTCACAGATACGCAGTATTTT.

In its sample, this clone was seen once. The chain joins TRBV29-1 to TRBJ2-7; 7 nucleotides match TRBD1. CDR1 is SQVTM and CDR2 is ANQGSEA in the germline V gene. The J segment lost 2 bases and the V segment lost 7 bases, leaving 5 bases of the junction unmatched. This CDR3 contains 12 residues. The CDR3, as DNA: TGCAGCGCCAGGGACAGAGCCTACGAGCAGTACTTC. Encoded protein: CSARDRAYEQYF.

This chain joins TRBV7-8 and TRBJ1-5, with TRBD1 matching over 9 bases. Per germline, CDR1 SGHVS and CDR2 FQNEAQ. The CDR3 sequence is 17 residues long. The ends lost 0 bases at V and 4 bases at J; junction bases unmatched: 7. CDR3 amino acids: CASSLARGTGNNQPQHF. For the CDR3, the DNA is TGTGCCAGCAGCTTAGCGAGGGGGACAGGGAATAATCAGCCCCAGCATTTT.

This clone appeared a few times. The chain employs TRBV9 and TRBJ2-1; 14 bases align to TRBD2. The V gene end was trimmed by 4 bases and the J gene end by 8 bases; junction bases not matched to a gene: 8. CDR1 is SGDLS, CDR2 YYNGEE, per germline. The CDR3 has 16 amino acids. The CDR3 coding sequence is TGTGCCAGCAGCTTCCGACTAGCGGGGGGGCTCGATGAGCAGTTCTTC. Residues: CASSFRLAGGLDEQFF.

The chain combines TRBV6-1 with TRBJ2-7; D is unclear. Germline values: CDR1 MNHNS, CDR2 SASEGT. V was cut by 7 bases and J by 4 bases, with 17 bases left in between. This CDR3 region has 14 residues. The CDR3 nucleotides are TGTGCCAGCACCCGGCCGGGTTCGCAATACGAGCAGTACTTC. Its translation: CASTRPGSQYEQYF.

In DNA, the CDR3 is TGTGCCAGCAGCAGACCACAGGGGAGAGATACGCAGTATTTT. Translation gives CASSRPQGRDTQYF. This chain uses TRBV28 with TRBJ2-3; 7 bases are a match to TRBD1. The germline V gene has CDR1 MDHEN and CDR2 SYDVKM. The CDR3 loop spans 14 amino acids. Unmatched junction bases numbered 8, after V lost 6 bases and J lost 5 bases.

The genes are TRBV28 and TRBJ2-7; no definite D call. This CDR3 is 12 amino acids long. Trimming took off 4 bases at V and 2 bases at J, with 6 bases between the two ends. Looked up from germline, CDR1 is MDHEN and CDR2 is SYDVKM. DNA of the CDR3: TGTGCCAGCAGTTACGCGGCCTACGAGCAGTACTTC. The encoded protein is CASSYAAYEQYF.

The chain links TRBV2 to TRBJ1-5, with no clear D. Germline CDR1 SNHLY, CDR2 FYNNEI. The CDR3 consists of 11 residues. The ends were cut back, 6 bases at V and 4 bases at J, with 4 bases in the middle. The CDR3 coding sequence is TGTGCCAGCAGCTTTAATCAGCCCCAGCATTTT. Protein product: CASSFNQPQHF.

The chain joins TRBV5-1 to TRBJ2-7; 11 nucleotides match TRBD1. The CDR3 has 16 residues. With V trimmed by 4 bases and J by 6 bases, 12 bases remained unmatched. Looked up from germline, CDR1 is SGHRS and CDR2 is YFSETQ. As DNA, the CDR3 is TGCGCCAGCAGCAGAGGCCCGGGACAGGGGGGGTTCGAGCAGTACTTC. Translation: CASSRGPGQGGFEQYF.

This clone came up a few times. The genes are TRBV28 and TRBJ2-3, with D possibly TRBD1 on 6 matching bases. This CDR3 is 16 amino acids long. Germline CDR1 MDHEN, CDR2 SYDVKM. The V end lost 5 bases, the J end lost 2 bases, and 17 bases lay between the germline ends. Written as DNA, the CDR3 is TGTGCCAGCAGTCAAATGGGGCAGGGGCACACAGATACGCAGTATTTT. It is translated as CASSQMGQGHTDTQYF. Using reference TRBV28 and TRBJ2-3 for the parts outside the CDR3, the full variable domain is DVKVTQSSRYLVKRTGEKVFLECVQDMDHENMFWYRQDPGLGLRLIYFSYDVKMKEKGDIPEGYSVSREKKERFSLILESASTNQTSMYLCASSQMGQGHTDTQYFGPGTRLTVL.

This chain joins TRBV4-2 and TRBJ1-5, with D unclear. With 0 bases removed from V and 6 bases from J, the gap between germline ends came to 3 bases. The germline CDR1 and CDR2 sequences are LGHNA and YNFKEQ. The CDR3 spans 12 residues. The CDR3 sequence is CASSQDGQPQHF. The CDR3 bases are TGTGCCAGCAGCCAAGACGGTCAGCCCCAGCATTTT.

In this sample, this clone turned up once. The chain uses TRBV7-2 and TRBJ2-5; D gene ambiguous. This CDR3 is 12 amino acids long. CDR1 is SGHTA, CDR2 FQGNSA, per germline. Trimming cost V 4 bases and J 7 bases, with 10 bases left between them. The CDR3 is CASSSAPGTQYF. In DNA form, the CDR3 reads TGTGCCAGCAGCTCTGCCCCCGGGACCCAGTACTTC.

The chain uses TRBV6-1 and TRBJ1-1; 7 positions match TRBD1. This CDR3 has 14 amino acids. With V trimmed by 4 bases and J by 1 base, 3 bases remained unmatched. Germline assignment: CDR1 MNHNS and CDR2 SASEGT. Here the CDR3 DNA reads TGTGCCAGCAGTGTGAGGGGGCAGAACACTGAAGCTTTCTTT. The encoded protein is CASSVRGQNTEAFF.

The chain has TRBV28 and TRBJ2-5; 8 bases are a match to TRBD1. The V gene's germline CDR1 is MDHEN and CDR2 SYDVKM. V was pared by 5 bases and J by 11 bases, with 13 bases of the junction left unmatched. The CDR3 length is 14 residues. For the CDR3, the DNA is TGTGCCAGCAGTCCAACAGGGGGAGTTTTTGGTCAGTACTTC. The encoded protein is CASSPTGGVFGQYF.

The V call is TRBV7-2, the J call TRBJ2-5; 9 bases are shared with TRBD2. Germline V gene data show CDR1 as SGHTA and CDR2 as FQGNSA. V lost 0 bases to trimming and J lost 1 base; unmatched junction nucleotides: 3. The CDR3 has 16 residues. The CDR3 bases are TGTGCCAGCAGCTTAGCGTCAGCGGGGGGCCAAGAGACCCAGTACTTC. It codes for CASSLASAGGQETQYF. The whole variable domain, remainder taken from reference TRBV7-2 and TRBJ2-5, is GAGVSQSPSNKVTEKGKDVELRCDPISGHTALYWYRQSLGQGLEFLIYFQGNSAPDKSGLPSDRFSAERTGGSVSTLTIQRTQQEDSAVYLCASSLASAGGQETQYFGPGTRLLVL.

The gene calls are TRBV5-1 and TRBJ2-3; 14 bases line up with TRBD2. The CDR3 covers 15 residues. The germline CDR1 and CDR2 sequences are SGHRS and YFSETQ. The trim removed 4 bases at V and 4 bases at J, leaving 2 bases unmatched. The CDR3 nucleotides read TGCGCCAGCAGCCCGACTAGCGGGGGGGCAGATACGCAGTATTTT. Translated, it gives CASSPTSGGADTQYF. Looking up the rest from reference TRBV5-1 and TRBJ2-3 gives the full variable domain: KAGVTQTPRYLIKTRGQQVTLSCSPISGHRSVSWYQQTPGQGLQFLFEYFSETQRNKGNFPGRFSGRQFSNSRSEMNVSTLELGDSALYLCASSPTSGGADTQYFGPGTRLTVL.

This clone was counted only a few times. The chain recombines TRBV7-6 with TRBJ1-1; 10 positions agree with TRBD1. The CDR3 is 15 residues long. CDR1 is SGHVS, CDR2 FNYEAQ, per germline. V lost 5 bases, J lost 2 bases, and 5 bases stayed unmatched. The CDR3 region has the DNA TGTGCCAGCAGCGGAAGGGACAGGGGAAACACTGAAGCTTTCTTT. It yields the protein CASSGRDRGNTEAFF.

This clone has just one count. The J gene is TRBJ2-3, the V gene TRBV19; TRBD2 agrees at 8 bases. From germline, CDR1 is LNHDA and CDR2 SQIVND (reference sequence). V lost 6 bases, J lost 2 bases, and 7 bases stayed unmatched. The CDR3 has 15 amino acids. CDR3 sequence (DNA): TGTGCCAGTAGCCTTAGCGGGGAGAACACAGATACGCAGTATTTT. It specifies CASSLSGENTDTQYF.

The chain is built from TRBV4-3 and TRBJ2-3; the D is unclear. CDR3 length: 14 residues. Germline values: CDR1 LGHNA, CDR2 YSLEER. V dropped 4 bases and J dropped 3 bases, with 11 bases sitting between them. CDR3 in DNA: TGCGCCAGCAGCCGAGGTGCTCAGACAGATACGCAGTATTTT. Residues: CASSRGAQTDTQYF.

The chain couples TRBV19 to TRBJ1-2; D is uncertain. From germline, CDR1 is LNHDA and CDR2 SQIVND (reference sequence). V gave up 6 bases and J gave up 2 bases, with 13 bases separating them. This CDR3 region has 14 residues. This CDR3 reads CASRISRVNYGYTF. The CDR3 coding sequence is TGTGCCAGTAGGATTAGTCGGGTGAACTATGGCTACACCTTC.

This clone appeared a single time. The chain carries TRBV15 and TRBJ1-2; TRBD1 is a possible D gene (5 bases). From germline, CDR1 is LNHNV and CDR2 YYDKDF (reference sequence). Trimming pared 0 bases from V and 5 bases from J, leaving 16 bases between. The CDR3 covers 16 residues. The CDR3 nucleotides read TGTGCCACCAGCAGAGATGGAATAGGGGTTCGATATGGCTACACCTTC. Encoded protein: CATSRDGIGVRYGYTF.